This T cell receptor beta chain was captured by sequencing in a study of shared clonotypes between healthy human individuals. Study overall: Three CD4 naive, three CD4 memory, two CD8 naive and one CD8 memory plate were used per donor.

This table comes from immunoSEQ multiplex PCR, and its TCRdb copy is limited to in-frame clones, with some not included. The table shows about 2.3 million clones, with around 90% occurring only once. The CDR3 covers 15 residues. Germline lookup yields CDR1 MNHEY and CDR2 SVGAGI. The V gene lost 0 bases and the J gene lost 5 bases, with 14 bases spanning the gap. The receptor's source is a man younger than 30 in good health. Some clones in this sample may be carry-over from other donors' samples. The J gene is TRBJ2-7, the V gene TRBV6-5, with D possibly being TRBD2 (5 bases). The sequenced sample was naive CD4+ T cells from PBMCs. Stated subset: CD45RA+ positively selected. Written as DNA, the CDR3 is TGTGCCAGCAGTTACTCGGGAGCAACGGACGACGAGCAGTACTTC. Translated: CASSYSGATDDEQYF.